Sequencing of this T cell receptor beta chain was carried out in a study of shared clonotypes between healthy human individuals. The assay was immunoSEQ multiplex PCR, and TCRdb's table has in-frame clones only and misses some. The sample lists around 940,000 clones, 76% occurring once. This CDR3 region has 14 residues. After removal of 2 bases from V and 4 bases from J, the junction contained 7 bases not matched to a gene. Germline V lookup: CDR1 GTSNPN, CDR2 SVGIG (reference sequence). This sequence originates from a man between 18 and 29 years old in good health. The rearrangement uses TRBV30 and TRBJ1-1; 7 bases agree with TRBD1. What was sequenced was memory CD4+ T cells sorted from blood. Described subset: CD45RA-negative fraction. The CDR3 protein is CAWSQGGLGTEAFF. The CDR3 DNA sequence: TGTGCCTGGAGTCAAGGGGGCTTGGGCACTGAAGCTTTCTTT.